The 29 T cell receptor beta chains below come from one sample, sequenced in a study of vaccination and CD4 T cells after COVID-19 (dated by TCRdb to between 2021 and 2024). The library was produced with PCR. The instrument was an Illumina iSeq 100. TCR sequencing of DNA from cultured CD4+ T cells used the Oncomine TCR Beta short-read assay at the Johns Hopkins FTIC core. Using fastp trimming at Q25 and MiXCR clonotype assembly, TCRdb reanalyzed the public sequencing data and kept in-frame beta chains. Here each entry gathers all rows of one CDR3 protein and keeps the most common genes and DNA. This sample has about 20,000 distinct CDR3 sequences in its table, and 55% of those were observed once. The top ten hold 9% to 9.5% of the sample. The sample's treatment or condition label, decoded: approximately nine-day PBMC culture with coronavirus spike peptide pools or control peptides (ViraFEST assay).

These TCRs' antigens remain unknown. Material for sequencing was CD4+ T cells from blood, cultured in vitro. Receptors were obtained from a human donor who had recovered from COVID-19.

Only a few counts were recorded for this clonotype. J is TRBJ2-7 and V is TRBV12-3 or TRBV12-4; the D is unclear. This CDR3 comprises 14 residues. The V end lost 2 bases, the J end lost 3 bases, and 11 bases lay between the germline ends. The CDR3 loop reads CASSLSRLNYEQYF. CDR3 DNA sequence: TGTGCCAGCAGTTTATCTAGACTTAACTACGAGCAGTACTTC.

This clonotype occurred a few times. The chain has TRBV20-1 and TRBJ2-3; TRBD2 matches 15 bases. Germline-derived CDR1 and CDR2 are DFQATT and SNEGSKA (reference sequence). The CDR3 is 16 residues long. V was pared by 3 bases and J by 4 bases, with 5 bases of the junction left unmatched. The CDR3 DNA sequence: TGCAGTGCTAGCTCAGGGACTAGCGGGGGGCCAGATACGCAGTATTTT. It codes for CSASSGTSGGPDTQYF.

On this clonotype: The germline gene is not matched at one end of the junction; a read error may be the cause. The chain links TRBV7-3 to TRBJ2-2; tentative D call: TRBD2 (5 bases). Germline V gene data show CDR1 as SGHTA and CDR2 as FQGTGA. The CDR3 spans 12 residues. CDR3: CACSEGLGELFF. The CDR3 DNA follows: TGTGCCTGCAGCGAGGGCCTAGGGGAGCTGTTTTTT.

The chain links TRBV7-9 to TRBJ1-6; D not resolved. CDR1 is SEHNR and CDR2 is FQNEAQ in the germline V gene (reference sequence). With 5 bases removed from V and 5 bases from J, the gap between germline ends came to 7 bases. The CDR3 is made up of 13 amino acids. CDR3 amino acids: CASSRRNNSPLHF. In nucleotides, the CDR3 is TGTGCCAGCAGCAGACGGAATAATTCACCCCTCCACTTT.

A few counts support this clonotype. The rearrangement uses TRBV7-2 and TRBJ2-7, with 7 bases that match TRBD1. Germline assignment: CDR1 SGHTA and CDR2 FQGNSA. CDR3 length: 15 amino acids. V trimming: 1 base; J trimming: 7 bases; junction bases outside the gene matches: 10. This CDR3 reads CASSLESTGSREQYF. CDR3 nucleotide sequence: TGTGCCAGCAGCTTAGAGTCGACAGGGAGTAGAGAGCAGTACTTC.

The chain has TRBV6-1 and TRBJ2-5, with 12 bases that match TRBD2. The germline V gene encodes CDR1 MNHNS and CDR2 SASEGT. The CDR3 has 14 amino acids. V lost 8 bases to trimming and J lost 5 bases; unmatched junction nucleotides: 6. CDR3 DNA sequence: TGTGCCAGCCGACTAGCGGGAGTTGGGGAGACCCAGTACTTC. Translated: CASRLAGVGETQYF.

The chain combines TRBV20-1 with TRBJ2-3; TRBD2 matches at 13 bases. CDR3 size: 16 residues. Germline V lookup: CDR1 DFQATT, CDR2 SNEGSKA (reference sequence). V was pared by 3 bases and J by 3 bases, with 6 bases of the junction left unmatched. CDR3 bases: TGCAGTGCTAGGCCTCAGACTAGCGGGAGGACAGATACGCAGTATTTT. Amino acid sequence: CSARPQTSGRTDTQYF.

The chain is built from TRBV6-1 and TRBJ1-5, with 12 positions matching TRBD1. The CDR3 consists of 17 residues. Looked up from germline, CDR1 is MNHNS and CDR2 is SASEGT. V was clipped by 4 bases and J by 8 bases; unmatched bases: 12. CDR3 amino acids: CASSAPGQGAKDKPQHF. The DNA for the CDR3 is TGTGCCAGCAGTGCCCCGGGACAGGGGGCTAAGGATAAGCCCCAGCATTTT.

The chain joins TRBV28 to TRBJ1-1; a possible D gene is TRBD1 (6 bases). This CDR3 region has 14 residues. Germline V gene lookup returns CDR1 MDHEN and CDR2 SYDVKM. Trimming took off 1 base at V and 3 bases at J, with 9 bases between the two ends. CDR3 coding DNA: TGTGCCAGCAGTTTATCAACAGGGTACACTGAAGCTTTCTTT. Protein sequence: CASSLSTGYTEAFF.

J is TRBJ1-6 and V is TRBV27; D uncertain. This CDR3 region has 15 residues. CDR1 is MNHEY and CDR2 is SMNVEV in the germline V gene (reference sequence). V lost 3 bases and J lost 8, with 14 bases in between. CDR3 sequence reads: CASSFARLGYSPLHF. As DNA, the CDR3 is TGTGCCAGCAGTTTTGCCCGGCTGGGATATTCACCCCTCCACTTT.

The chain combines TRBV6-5 with TRBJ1-6; D is unresolved. Germline-derived CDR1 and CDR2 are MNHEY and SVGAGI. V shed 0 bases and J shed 0 bases, with 15 bases lying between them. This CDR3 contains 19 residues. In nucleotides, the CDR3 is TGTGCCAGCAGTTACTCGTATATTGCTAGTCGCTCCTATAATTCACCCCTCCACTTT. This codes for CASSYSYIASRSYNSPLHF.

The chain joins TRBV28 to TRBJ2-1, with TRBD2 identical over 7 bases. After removal of 7 bases from V and 1 base from J, the junction contained 4 bases not matched to a gene. This CDR3 is 14 amino acids long. Germline V gene sequence: CDR1 MDHEN, CDR2 SYDVKM. CDR3 in amino acids: CASTGGSSYNEQFF. The CDR3 region has the DNA TGTGCCAGCACGGGCGGGAGTTCCTACAATGAGCAGTTCTTC.

For the CDR3, the DNA is TGTGCCAGTAGTATAGATATAGCGGGAGGTGCAGATACGCAGTATTTT. It specifies CASSIDIAGGADTQYF. The chain combines TRBV19 with TRBJ2-3; TRBD2 aligns across 10 bases. This CDR3 has 16 amino acids. With V trimmed by 0 bases and J by 4 bases, 4 bases remained unmatched. Germline CDR1 is LNHDA and CDR2 is SQIVND (reference sequence).

With regard to this clonotype: A read error may produce the germline difference seen at one junction end. The rearrangement links TRBV6-1 to TRBJ1-2, with D perhaps matching TRBD1 (5 bases). The CDR3 is 15 amino acids. The germline CDR1 and CDR2 sequences are MNHNS and SASEGT. CDR3 sequence reads: CVSSEGGGGNYGYTF. CDR3 bases: TGTGTCAGCAGTGAAGGTGGGGGAGGTAACTATGGCTACACCTTC.

On this clonotype: Because the CDR3's place on the DNA is in doubt, the DNA is left out and the CDR3 is given as listed by TCRdb. The CDR3 spells CASTSGLARDEQFF. The genes are TRBV19 and TRBJ2-1; the table's D call of TRBD2 was not tested on the DNA. The germline CDR1 and CDR2 sequences are LNHDA and SQIVND (reference sequence). Inclusive of both ends, the CDR3 amounts to 14 amino acids.

The chain combines TRBV12-3 or TRBV12-4 with TRBJ1-5; 7 bases line up with TRBD1. J was trimmed by 5 bases and V by 5 bases; bases with no gene match: 6. The length of the CDR3 is 14 residues. The CDR3 spells CASSLTGTDQPQHF. The CDR3 bases are TGTGCCAGCAGTCTGACAGGGACCGATCAGCCCCAGCATTTT.

The chain combines TRBV28 with TRBJ1-5; a possible D gene is TRBD1 (5 bases). In germline, CDR1 is MDHEN, CDR2 SYDVKM. The CDR3 is 16 residues long. V dropped 1 base and J dropped 3 bases, with 13 bases sitting between them. CDR3 amino acids: CASSLLEGRSNQPQHF. As DNA, the CDR3 is TGTGCCAGCAGTTTATTGGAGGGGCGCTCCAATCAGCCCCAGCATTTT.

The gene calls are TRBV10-3 and TRBJ2-2; D gene uncertain. The V gene's germline CDR1 is ENHRY and CDR2 SYGVKD. The length of the CDR3 is 10 residues. The V end lost 8 bases, the J end lost 7 bases, and 5 bases lay between the germline ends. CDR3 sequence (DNA): TGTGCCATCGGAAGCGGGGAGCTGTTTTTT. Translated: CAIGSGELFF.

This chain joins TRBV7-6 and TRBJ2-2; either TRBD1 or TRBD2 may fit D (6 bases each). V lost 5 bases to trimming and J lost 0 bases, with 13 bases between them. Germline CDR1 and CDR2: SGHVS and FNYEAQ. This CDR3 contains 16 residues. The CDR3 sequence is CASSGGGITNTGELFF. The CDR3 DNA reads as TGTGCCAGCAGCGGAGGGGGGATTACGAACACCGGGGAGCTGTTTTTT.

The chain recombines TRBV10-3 with TRBJ2-7; 7 positions match TRBD2. With V trimmed by 6 bases and J by 3 bases, 11 bases remained unmatched. Germline CDR1 is ENHRY and CDR2 is SYGVKD. The CDR3 runs 15 residues. The DNA for the CDR3 is TGTGCCATCAGGCCTGGGGGGGGTCAGGACTACGAGCAGTACTTC. Encoded protein: CAIRPGGGQDYEQYF.

J is TRBJ2-1 and V is TRBV12-3 or TRBV12-4; TRBD2 matches 11 bases. V dropped 7 bases and J dropped 9; count of bases not matched to a gene: 11. CDR3 length: 15 residues. The CDR3 nucleotides read TGTGCCAGCATCCTTAGCGGGGGGGTACAAGGTGAGCAGTTCTTC. Protein: CASILSGGVQGEQFF.

The table lists this clonotype with a count of one. At one end, the junction sequence differs from germline, possibly due to a read error. The chain uses TRBV4-1 and TRBJ2-3, with 12 bases identical to TRBD2. CDR3 size: 17 residues. Per germline, CDR1 MGHRA and CDR2 YSYEKL. CDR3 region: CASSQEGALAGGPYRNF. In nucleotides, the CDR3 is TGCGCCAGCAGCCAAGAGGGGGCCCTAGCGGGAGGGCCCTATAGGAATTTT.

This clonotype turned up a few times. This chain links TRBV6-1 with TRBJ2-5; 8 nucleotides match TRBD2. The CDR3 runs to 14 residues. After removal of 6 bases from V and 5 bases from J, the junction contained 8 bases not matched to a gene. The germline CDR1 and CDR2 sequences are MNHNS and SASEGT. The CDR3: CASSRPGGEETQYF. CDR3 sequence (DNA): TGTGCCAGCAGCCGCCCGGGGGGGGAGGAGACCCAGTACTTC.

This clonotype was seen a handful of times. This chain uses TRBV27 with TRBJ1-5; D might be TRBD1 (6 bases). V lost 7 bases to trimming and J lost 9 bases, with 13 bases between them. The CDR3 has 12 residues. Per the germline V gene, CDR1 is MNHEY and CDR2 is SMNVEV (reference sequence). This CDR3 is CASKTGGRPQHF. Here the CDR3 DNA reads TGTGCCAGCAAGACAGGTGGGAGGCCCCAGCATTTT.

V and J are TRBV28 and TRBJ1-2; TRBD1 is a possible D gene (6 bases). V lost 7 bases, J lost 4 bases, and 19 bases lay in between. Germline V CDR1 and CDR2: MDHEN, SYDVKM. The CDR3 length is 15 residues. CDR3 coding DNA: TGTGCCAGCACCCCTGCCCCAGGGGTGGGCTATGGCTACACCTTC. Its protein is CASTPAPGVGYGYTF.

This clonotype was recorded once. The V and J genes are TRBV7-8 and TRBJ2-7, with 10 bases aligning to TRBD2. V was pared by 1 base and J by 6 bases, with 3 bases of the junction left unmatched. The length of the CDR3 is 14 residues. Germline CDR1 reads SGHVS; CDR2 reads FQNEAQ. The CDR3 bases are TGTGCCAGCAGCTTAGTGGGACTAGCGACCGAGCAGTACTTC. Its protein product is CASSLVGLATEQYF. The full variable domain, in which reference TRBV7-8 and TRBJ2-7 provide the parts outside the CDR3, is GAGVSQSPRYKVAKRGQDVALRCDPISGHVSLFWYQQALGQGPEFLTYFQNEAQLDKSGLPSDRFFAERPEGSVSTLKIQRTQQEDSAVYLCASSLVGLATEQYFGPGTRLTVT.

The chain has TRBV12-3 or TRBV12-4 and TRBJ2-5; the D gene is possibly TRBD1 (6 bases). CDR3 size: 14 residues. The V end lost 10 bases, the J end lost 4 bases, and 19 bases lay between the germline ends. The CDR3 DNA sequence: TGTGCCACCTCGTGGGGGCAGAGGCGAGAGACCCAGTACTTC. Residues: CATSWGQRRETQYF.

V and J are TRBV20-1 and TRBJ2-2; 10 bases agree with TRBD2. V dropped 2 bases and J dropped 2; count of bases not matched to a gene: 5. Germline-derived CDR1 and CDR2 are DFQATT and SNEGSKA (reference sequence). CDR3 length equals 16 residues. CDR3 loop: CSARREREGNTGELFF. In nucleotides, the CDR3 is TGCAGTGCTAGAAGGGAGCGGGAGGGTAACACCGGGGAGCTGTTTTTT.

This clonotype appeared a few times. The chain recombines TRBV4-1 with TRBJ1-5; TRBD1 matches at 7 bases. Germline lookup yields CDR1 MGHRA and CDR2 YSYEKL. Trimming took 5 bases from V and 2 from J; bases not matched to a gene: 9. This CDR3 has 16 amino acids. The DNA of the CDR3 is TGCGCCAGCAGCTTGCGACAGGGTAGGGGCAATCAGCCCCAGCATTTT. This encodes CASSLRQGRGNQPQHF.